The 26 T cell receptor beta chains in this list originate from one sample, sequenced in a study of a mutant IDH1 vaccine in newly diagnosed glioma. Data came from immunoSEQ multiplex PCR; TCRdb stores just in-frame clones and leaves some out. The profile shows tens of thousands of clones, 85% to 90% of them singletons. Indicated time point: week 35, safety follow-up. A 20-mer mutant IDH1 peptide at 300 ug was injected subcutaneously with topical imiquimod. Their antigens are not known. The material was PBMCs, obtained from a glioma patient whose treatment included an IDH1 peptide vaccine. These receptors were collected from a woman in her forties with glioma.

The gene calls are TRBV5-1 and TRBJ2-1; D tentatively reads TRBD1 or TRBD2 (5 bases each). Germline V gene sequence: CDR1 SGHRS, CDR2 YFSETQ. The CDR3 runs 15 residues. V lost 2 bases, J lost 8 bases, and 17 bases lay in between. The DNA of the CDR3 is TGCGCCAGCAGCTTACGGGGACGGGGATCCGATGAGCAGTTCTTC. Translation gives CASSLRGRGSDEQFF.

This sequence joins TRBV28 and TRBJ2-3; perhaps TRBD2 as D (6 bases). Trimming removed 3 bases from V and 4 bases from J, with 14 bases in between. Germline CDR1 is MDHEN and CDR2 is SYDVKM. The CDR3 is made up of 15 amino acids. In nucleotides, the CDR3 is TGTGCCAGCAGTTTCGGCGGGATGAGTTCAGATACGCAGTATTTT. Its translation is CASSFGGMSSDTQYF.

The chain is built from TRBV6-1 and TRBJ1-2, with 7 bases that match TRBD1. J lost 6 bases, V lost 2 bases, and 6 bases had no gene match. The CDR3 runs 14 residues. From germline, CDR1 is MNHNS and CDR2 SASEGT. CDR3 protein: CASSEYRDSDGYTF. The CDR3 coding sequence is TGTGCCAGCAGTGAATATAGGGACAGCGATGGCTACACCTTC.

The DNA of the CDR3 is TGCGCCAGCAGTGAAACGGTGGGCGCAGATACGCAGTATTTT. Translating gives CASSETVGADTQYF. The V call is TRBV5-1, the J call TRBJ2-3; D gene uncertain. Trimming removed 5 bases at V and 4 bases at J, with 14 bases between. The CDR3 is made up of 14 amino acids. The germline gives CDR1 SGHRS, CDR2 YFSETQ.

The chain combines TRBV7-9 with TRBJ2-1, with D tentatively TRBD1 (7 bases). Trimming removed 5 bases at V and 4 bases at J, with 18 bases between. CDR3 size: 16 residues. Germline V CDR1 and CDR2: SEHNR, FQNEAQ (reference sequence). The CDR3 region has the DNA TGTGCCAGCAGCCGAAGGGGGCGGAGGGAGTACAATGAGCAGTTCTTC. This encodes CASSRRGRREYNEQFF. Using reference TRBV7-9 and TRBJ2-1 for the parts outside the CDR3, the full variable domain is DTGVSQNPRHKITKRGQNVTFRCDPISEHNRLYWYRQTLGQGPEFLTYFQNEAQLEKSRLLSDRFSAERPKGSFSTLEIQRTEQGDSAMYLCASSRRGRREYNEQFFGPGTRLTVL.

For the CDR3, the DNA is TGTGCCAGCAGTGACTTTTGGCGGGGGAACACAGATACGCAGTATTTT. Its protein is CASSDFWRGNTDTQYF. The chain joins TRBV2 to TRBJ2-3, with 7 bases lining up with TRBD2. Germline values: CDR1 SNHLY, CDR2 FYNNEI. The CDR3 spans 16 residues. With V trimmed by 3 bases and J by 2 bases, 8 bases remained unmatched.

This chain links TRBV4-1 with TRBJ2-1; no clear D. Germline lookup yields CDR1 MGHRA and CDR2 YSYEKL. This CDR3 is built from 17 residues. Trimming removed 0 bases at V and 2 bases at J, with 14 bases between. CDR3 amino acids: CASSQDFRGGAYNEQFF. CDR3 in DNA: TGCGCCAGCAGCCAAGATTTCCGCGGCGGCGCCTACAATGAGCAGTTCTTC.

The chain uses TRBV7-9 and TRBJ2-4, with TRBD2 matching over 9 bases. Germline V gives CDR1 SEHNR, CDR2 FQNEAQ (reference sequence). The junction had 10 bases not matched to a gene; V was cut back by 4 bases and J by 0 bases. The length of the CDR3 is 18 residues. CDR3 loop: CASSSLSGGVLAKNIQYF. Here the CDR3 DNA reads TGTGCCAGCAGCTCTCTTAGCGGGGGAGTACTAGCCAAAAACATTCAGTACTTC. Looking up the rest from reference TRBV7-9 and TRBJ2-4 gives the full variable domain: DTGVSQNPRHKITKRGQNVTFRCDPISEHNRLYWYRQTLGQGPEFLTYFQNEAQLEKSRLLSDRFSAERPKGSFSTLEIQRTEQGDSAMYLCASSSLSGGVLAKNIQYFGAGTRLSVL.

The chain couples TRBV5-5 to TRBJ1-2, with D unclear. Germline V CDR1 and CDR2: SGHKS, YYEKEE (reference sequence). The CDR3 consists of 15 residues. Deletions cut 0 bases from V and 3 bases from J, with 12 bases between. The CDR3 protein is CASSLVHPDYYGYTF. CDR3 bases: TGTGCCAGCAGCTTGGTACACCCAGACTACTATGGCTACACCTTC.

The rearrangement links TRBV10-1 to TRBJ2-5; 7 bases map to TRBD1. With 8 bases clipped from V and 1 base from J, the junction kept 10 bases outside the gene matches. CDR3 size: 15 residues. CDR1 is WNHNN and CDR2 is SYGVQD in the germline V gene (reference sequence). CDR3 sequence reads: CASSPRTGAQETQYF. CDR3 nucleotides: TGCGCCAGCTCTCCTAGAACAGGGGCCCAAGAGACCCAGTACTTC.

This chain joins TRBV7-8 and TRBJ1-1; D is perhaps TRBD1 (5 bases). Germline loops: CDR1 SGHVS, CDR2 FQNEAQ. CDR3 length equals 15 residues. The ends were cut back, 5 bases at V and 1 base at J, with 14 bases in the middle. CDR3 in DNA: TGTGCCAGCAGCGTCACAGGAACGGGGAACACTGAAGCTTTCTTT. Its protein is CASSVTGTGNTEAFF.

The chain employs TRBV5-4 and TRBJ2-3; 15 bases align to TRBD2. Trimming removed 5 bases from V and 3 bases from J; junction bases left unmatched: 4. Germline V CDR1 and CDR2: SGHNT, YYREEE (reference sequence). The CDR3 covers 16 residues. CDR3 in amino acids: CASSTGTSGRTDTQYF. For the CDR3, the DNA is TGTGCCAGCAGTACCGGGACTAGCGGGAGGACAGATACGCAGTATTTT.

This chain joins TRBV4-3 and TRBJ1-2, with TRBD1 identical over 11 bases. V trimming: 5 bases; J trimming: 6 bases; junction bases outside the gene matches: 5. The CDR3 is made up of 14 amino acids. Germline V gene lookup returns CDR1 LGHNA and CDR2 YSLEER. DNA for the CDR3: TGCGCCAGCAGCGGGCTGGACAGGGGGCATGGCTACACCTTC. It specifies CASSGLDRGHGYTF.

The gene calls are TRBV5-4 and TRBJ2-7; 9 bases align to TRBD2. From germline, CDR1 is SGHNT and CDR2 YYREEE (reference sequence). CDR3 size: 15 residues. V shed 1 base and J 3 bases; nucleotides not matched to a gene: 5. CDR3 coding DNA: TGTGCCAGCAGCTTGAGAGCGGGGGGAGACTACGAGCAGTACTTC. This encodes CASSLRAGGDYEQYF.

This chain's CDR3 is CASSAGGTARYEQYF. For the CDR3, the DNA is TGTGCCAGCAGCGCTGGAGGGACAGCCCGATACGAGCAGTACTTC. V gene TRBV6-1 combines with J gene TRBJ2-7; possible D gene TRBD1, 7 bases. Germline CDR1 reads MNHNS; CDR2 reads SASEGT. The V gene lost 6 bases and the J gene lost 4 bases, with 19 bases spanning the gap. The CDR3 runs 15 residues.

V and J are TRBV11-2 and TRBJ1-2; tentatively, D is TRBD1 (6 bases). In germline, CDR1 is SGHAT, CDR2 FQNNGV. Trimming removed 3 bases at V and 5 bases at J, with 13 bases between. This CDR3 has 14 amino acids. Written as DNA, the CDR3 is TGTGCCAGCAGCTTGGCCACAGGGCATTATGGCTACACCTTC. Encoded protein: CASSLATGHYGYTF.

This chain joins TRBV19 and TRBJ2-3; D is uncertain. This CDR3 region has 15 residues. Germline V gene lookup returns CDR1 LNHDA and CDR2 SQIVND (reference sequence). The V end was cut by 5 bases, the J end by 0 bases, with 12 bases between. The DNA for the CDR3 is TGTGCCAGTAGTTTGTCATCCTTTAGCACAGATACGCAGTATTTT. Translation gives CASSLSSFSTDTQYF.

The V gene is TRBV7-9, the J gene TRBJ2-2; unclear D gene. The CDR3 contains 13 residues. Germline V gene sequence: CDR1 SEHNR, CDR2 FQNEAQ (reference sequence). Trimming took off 5 bases at V and 6 bases at J, with 10 bases between the two ends. The CDR3 bases are TGTGCCAGCAGCCCCGAGACCCCCGGGGAGCTGTTTTTT. This sequence encodes CASSPETPGELFF.

The V call is TRBV7-2, the J call TRBJ2-3; tentatively, D is TRBD2 (6 bases). V lost 1 base to trimming and J lost 5 bases, with 13 bases between them. The CDR3 length is 15 residues. CDR1 and CDR2 (germline): SGHTA, FQGNSA. Here the CDR3 reads CASSLGRGGGDTQYF. CDR3 nucleotide sequence: TGTGCCAGCAGCTTAGGGCGGGGAGGAGGAGATACGCAGTATTTT.

The J gene is TRBJ2-3, the V gene TRBV5-6; TRBD2 matches 10 bases. CDR1 and CDR2 (germline): SGHDT, YYEEEE. The CDR3 length is 18 residues. With 4 bases clipped from V and 5 bases from J, the junction kept 16 bases outside the gene matches. The CDR3 DNA follows: TGTGCCAGCAGCCCCGGACTAGCGGATACCGCAGTAAAAGATACGCAGTATTTT. Its translation is CASSPGLADTAVKDTQYF.

The V and J genes are TRBV6-5 and TRBJ1-5; the match to TRBD1 covers 9 bases. Germline CDR1 reads MNHEY; CDR2 reads SVGAGI. The CDR3 is 15 amino acids. Trimming cost V 6 bases and J 5 bases; bases outside gene matches: 8. CDR3 protein: CASRLNRGQDQPQHF. Written as DNA, the CDR3 is TGTGCCAGCAGACTCAACAGGGGGCAGGATCAGCCCCAGCATTTT.

V and J are TRBV5-1 and TRBJ2-3; D remains unclear. Germline CDR1 is SGHRS and CDR2 is YFSETQ. This CDR3 is 14 amino acids long. V gave up 4 bases and J gave up 0 bases, with 9 bases separating them. The CDR3 loop is CASSLGTSTDTQYF. The CDR3 coding sequence is TGCGCCAGCAGCCTAGGAACTAGCACAGATACGCAGTATTTT.

The chain recombines TRBV10-2 with TRBJ1-5; D is uncertain. Trimming removed 7 bases from V and 4 bases from J, with 11 bases in between. The CDR3 extends over 13 amino acids. CDR1 and CDR2 (germline): WSHSY, SAAADI. CDR3 protein: CASTGRPNQPQHF. In DNA, the CDR3 is TGCGCCAGCACGGGCCGACCTAATCAGCCCCAGCATTTT.

The chain has TRBV19 and TRBJ2-1; D not resolved. The germline gives CDR1 LNHDA, CDR2 SQIVND (reference sequence). V was cut by 3 bases and J by 10 bases, with 10 bases left in between. The CDR3 runs to 12 residues. The CDR3 coding sequence is TGTGCCAGTAGTATCTGGGGAAAGGAGCAGTTCTTC. This sequence encodes CASSIWGKEQFF.

This clone has just one count. The CDR3 DNA reads as TGCAGCGTCGCCGGTGCGAGCTCCTACAATGAGCAGTTCTTC. Amino acids: CSVAGASSYNEQFF. The chain joins TRBV29-1 to TRBJ2-1; D remains unclear. The CDR3 length is 14 residues. The germline V gene encodes CDR1 SQVTM and CDR2 ANQGSEA. V was clipped by 6 bases and J by 0 bases, with 12 bases between them.

This clone was detected a few times. The chain recombines TRBV4-1 with TRBJ1-4; D possibly corresponds to TRBD1 (5 bases). The CDR3 has 18 amino acids. Between the trimmed V and J ends, which lost 0 bases and 2 bases, there was a span of 16 bases. Germline lookup yields CDR1 MGHRA and CDR2 YSYEKL. The CDR3 DNA follows: TGCGCCAGCAGCCAAGACGCAGGGCAGGGATCCACTAATGAAAAACTGTTTTTT. It encodes CASSQDAGQGSTNEKLFF.